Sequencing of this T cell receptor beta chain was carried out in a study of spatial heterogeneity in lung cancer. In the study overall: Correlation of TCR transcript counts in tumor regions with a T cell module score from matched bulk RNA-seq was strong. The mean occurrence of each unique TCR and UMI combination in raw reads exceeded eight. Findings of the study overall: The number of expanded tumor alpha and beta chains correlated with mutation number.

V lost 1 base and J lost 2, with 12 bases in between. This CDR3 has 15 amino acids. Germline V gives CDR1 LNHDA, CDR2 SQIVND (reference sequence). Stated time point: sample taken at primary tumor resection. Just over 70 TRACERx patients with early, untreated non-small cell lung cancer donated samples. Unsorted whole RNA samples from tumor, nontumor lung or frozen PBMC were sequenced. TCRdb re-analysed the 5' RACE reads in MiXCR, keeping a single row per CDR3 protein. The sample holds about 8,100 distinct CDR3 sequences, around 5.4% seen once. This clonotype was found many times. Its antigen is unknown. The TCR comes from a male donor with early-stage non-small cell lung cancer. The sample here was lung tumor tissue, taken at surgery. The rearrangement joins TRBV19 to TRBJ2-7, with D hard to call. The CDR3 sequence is CASSIGIGQTYEQYF. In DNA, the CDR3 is TGTGCCAGTAGTATAGGAATAGGGCAGACCTACGAGCAGTACTTC.